The next 30 T cell receptor beta chains were all read from a single sample in a study of CD8+CD57+ T cells in acquired aplastic anemia. Profiling of TCR beta VDJ combinations and CDR3 sequences used genomic DNA as template. MiXCR, run by TCRdb on the reads, gives a single entry per CDR3 protein. The sample includes approximately 270,000 distinct CDR3 sequences, 55% to 65% of them seen just once. Material: sorted CD4+, CD8+, or CD8+CD57+ T cells (not recorded which) from PBMCs. These receptors came from a human donor with severe aplastic anemia or a healthy control (not recorded which).

V gene TRBV20-1 combines with J gene TRBJ2-6; D call uncertain. The germline V and J ends were trimmed by 2 bases and 3 bases, with 11 bases remaining between them. This CDR3 has 15 residues. The germline CDR1 and CDR2 sequences are DFQATT and SNEGSKA (reference sequence). The CDR3 coding sequence is TGCAGTGCTAGATCCCCTTTGGGTGGGGCCAACGTCCTGACTTTC. It encodes CSARSPLGGANVLTF.

The V gene is TRBV20-1, the J gene TRBJ2-2, with D unresolved. The V gene lost 5 bases and the J gene lost 1 base, with 8 bases spanning the gap. The CDR3 runs to 13 residues. Germline CDR1 is DFQATT and CDR2 is SNEGSKA (reference sequence). Written as DNA, the CDR3 is TGCAGTGCTGACACGGGGAACACCGGGGAGCTGTTTTTT. Translating it yields CSADTGNTGELFF.

This clonotype came up once. V and J are TRBV2 and TRBJ2-1, with no clear D. CDR1 and CDR2 from the germline V gene are SNHLY and FYNNEI. With 4 bases removed from V and 10 bases from J, the gap between germline ends came to 8 bases. The CDR3 totals 11 residues. CDR3 in amino acids: CASSVMYEQFF. DNA for the CDR3: TGTGCCAGCAGTGTCATGTACGAGCAGTTCTTC.

The rearrangement joins TRBV20-1 to TRBJ2-5; 8 bases map to TRBD1. Germline values: CDR1 DFQATT, CDR2 SNEGSKA (reference sequence). The CDR3 runs to 14 residues. For the CDR3, the DNA is TGCAGCTTAACGGCGGCAGGGGGCAAGAAGACCCAGTACTTC. Its protein is CSLTAAGGKKTQYF.

The rearrangement uses TRBV5-1 and TRBJ2-3; tentative D call: TRBD1 (5 bases). The CDR3 consists of 14 residues. CDR1 and CDR2 (germline): SGHRS, YFSETQ. The germline V and J ends were trimmed by 8 bases and 4 bases, with 17 bases remaining between them. The CDR3 region has the DNA TGCGCCAGACGCATGGGGCAGGTCCCAGATACGCAGTATTTT. This codes for CARRMGQVPDTQYF.

This clonotype was seen ten or more times. V and J are TRBV20-1 and TRBJ1-1; D gene unclear. CDR1 and CDR2 (germline): DFQATT, SNEGSKA (reference sequence). V shed 4 bases and J shed 3 bases, with 15 bases lying between them. This CDR3 comprises 14 residues. DNA of the CDR3: TGCAGTGCTACCCCCCAGGAGCGGCACACTGAAGCTTTCTTT. Translating it yields CSATPQERHTEAFF.

In this sample, this clonotype turned up many times. The chain joins TRBV7-8 to TRBJ1-6; 7 bases map to TRBD1. There are 16 residues in the CDR3. With 5 bases clipped from V and 5 bases from J, the junction kept 9 bases outside the gene matches. Germline-derived CDR1 and CDR2 are SGHVS and FQNEAQ. The CDR3 loop is CASSPFLDRDNSPLHF. The CDR3 DNA reads as TGTGCCAGCAGCCCTTTCCTAGACAGGGATAATTCACCCCTCCACTTT.

The sample holds many counts of this clonotype. V and J are TRBV5-1 and TRBJ1-5, with D possibly TRBD1 on 6 matching bases. Germline V lookup: CDR1 SGHRS, CDR2 YFSETQ. CDR3 length: 15 residues. V was pared by 4 bases and J by 3 bases, with 14 bases between. The CDR3 DNA is TGCGCCAGCAGCCCGGTCGGGGGCGCCAATCAGCCCCAGCATTTT. It codes for CASSPVGGANQPQHF.

The chain links TRBV20-1 to TRBJ2-3; TRBD1 matches 8 bases. CDR1 and CDR2 (germline): DFQATT, SNEGSKA (reference sequence). The V and J ends lost 3 bases and 5 bases, in that order; junction bases with no gene match: 4. This CDR3 is 13 amino acids long. For the CDR3, the DNA is TGCAGTGCTAGCACAGGGGGAGGAGATACGCAGTATTTT. It is translated as CSASTGGGDTQYF.

This chain links TRBV5-6 with TRBJ2-3; D is uncertain. This CDR3 is 14 amino acids long. Germline-derived CDR1 and CDR2 are SGHDT and YYEEEE. V shed 5 bases and J shed 2 bases, with 12 bases lying between them. The CDR3 nucleotides read TGTGCCAGCAGTACGGGCAGCCACACAGATACGCAGTATTTT. Translation gives CASSTGSHTDTQYF. Using reference TRBV5-6 and TRBJ2-3 for the parts outside the CDR3, the full variable domain is DAGVTQSPTHLIKTRGQQVTLRCSPKSGHDTVSWYQQALGQGPQFIFQYYEEEERQRGNFPDRFSGHQFPNYSSELNVNALLLGDSALYLCASSTGSHTDTQYFGPGTRLTVL.

V usage is TRBV7-3 and J usage is TRBJ2-2; D ambiguous. The ends were cut back, 4 bases at V and 0 bases at J, with 12 bases in the middle. This CDR3 spans 16 amino acids. CDR1 and CDR2 from the germline V gene are SGHTA and FQGTGA. CDR3 nucleotide sequence: TGTGCCAGCAGCTCCACATCCCAGCCGAACACCGGGGAGCTGTTTTTT. Its translation: CASSSTSQPNTGELFF.

This clonotype was seen a handful of times. The chain carries TRBV2 and TRBJ1-1; no clear D gene. Germline CDR1 and CDR2: SNHLY and FYNNEI. V was pared by 2 bases and J by 1 base, with 5 bases between. The CDR3 covers 13 residues. The CDR3 coding sequence is TGTGCCAGCAGTGAATTAGAGAACACTGAAGCTTTCTTT. Amino acids: CASSELENTEAFF.

Concerning this clonotype itself: Germline and junction disagree at one end, which may indicate a read error. This chain joins TRBV29-1 and TRBJ1-6, with 12 bases fitting TRBD1. Germline V lookup: CDR1 SQVTM, CDR2 ANQGSEA. CDR3 size: 15 residues. DNA for the CDR3: TGCAGCTTACGGGACAGGGGGCAAAGAGATTCACCCTTCCACTTT. Protein sequence: CSLRDRGQRDSPFHF.

Turning to this clonotype: Since a much larger clone is just one base distant, this may be a read error. V and J are TRBV7-2 and TRBJ2-5, with no clear D. This CDR3 contains 11 residues. Germline-derived CDR1 and CDR2 are SGHTA and FQGNSA. Trimming removed 5 bases from V and 14 bases from J, with 15 bases in between. The CDR3 nucleotides read TGTGCCAGCAGCCCAGTGAGTCCCCTCTACTTC. It is translated as CASSPVSPLYF. Full variable domain (rest looked up from reference TRBV7-2 and TRBJ2-5): GAGVSQSPSNKVTEKGKDVELRCDPISGHTALYWYRQSLGQGLEFLIYFQGNSAPDKSGLPSDRFSAERTGGSVSTLTIQRTQQEDSAVYLCASSPVSPLYFGPGTRLLVL.

This chain joins TRBV10-1 and TRBJ1-1; D gene uncertain. Germline loops: CDR1 WNHNN, CDR2 SYGVQD (reference sequence). V lost 0 bases, J lost 4 bases, and 12 bases lay in between. The CDR3 contains 15 residues. This CDR3 is CASSESRTAGTEAFF. Here the CDR3 DNA reads TGCGCCAGCAGTGAGTCGAGGACGGCGGGCACTGAAGCTTTCTTT.

Worth noting for this clonotype: One junction end disagrees with the germline gene, perhaps due to a read error. The chain recombines TRBV6-5 with TRBJ2-1; 12 nucleotides match TRBD2. The CDR3 is made up of 16 amino acids. The V gene's germline CDR1 is MNHEY and CDR2 SVGAGI. The CDR3 here is CASSYSLAGGPTEQLF. DNA of the CDR3: TGTGCTAGCAGTTACTCCCTAGCGGGGGGGCCCACTGAGCAGCTCTTC.

This clonotype was detected once. The chain employs TRBV7-2 and TRBJ2-5; 16 bases align to TRBD2. The assigned J gene may be wrong: the sequence end matches TRBJ2-7 better. The germline CDR1 and CDR2 sequences are SGHTA and FQGNSA. CDR3 length: 19 amino acids. The CDR3 coding sequence is TGTGCCAGCAGCTACGGGACTAGCGGGGGGGCATTCCCCTCCTACGAGCAGTACTTC. The encoded protein is CASSYGTSGGAFPSYEQYF.

This chain connects TRBV12-3 or TRBV12-4 to TRBJ2-7; 9 bases map to TRBD1. Losses at the gene ends were 6 bases for V and 9 bases for J; bases not matched to a gene: 6. The CDR3 covers 12 residues. This CDR3 is CASSSQGARQYF. The CDR3 DNA is TGTGCCAGCAGCTCACAGGGGGCGAGGCAGTACTTC.

The chain links TRBV15 to TRBJ2-7; TRBD1 might be the D (6 bases). This CDR3 contains 15 residues. With 4 bases removed from V and 3 bases from J, the gap between germline ends came to 16 bases. The germline V gene has CDR1 LNHNV and CDR2 YYDKDF (reference sequence). CDR3 in amino acids: CATSNHRVNYYEQYF. In DNA form, the CDR3 reads TGTGCCACCAGCAACCACAGGGTCAACTACTACGAGCAGTACTTC.

The chain employs TRBV5-1 and TRBJ1-2, with a weak D call TRBD1 (6 bases). With 1 base removed from V and 5 bases from J, the gap between germline ends came to 15 bases. The germline V gene encodes CDR1 SGHRS and CDR2 YFSETQ. This CDR3 is built from 15 residues. The CDR3 DNA reads as TGCGCCAGCAGCTTGAGAGCAGCAGGGGATTATGGCTACACCTTC. Encoded protein: CASSLRAAGDYGYTF.

A word on this clonotype: Germline and junction disagree at one end, which may indicate a read error. J is TRBJ2-1 and V is TRBV29-1; 9 bases map to TRBD2. The germline gives CDR1 SQVTM, CDR2 ANQGSEA. The CDR3 is made up of 14 amino acids. CDR3 DNA sequence: TGCAGCGTTGAGAGACTAGCGGCCTACAATGAGCAGTCCTTC. As protein: CSVERLAAYNEQSF.

V usage is TRBV5-6 and J usage is TRBJ1-4, with D possibly matching TRBD1 (5 bases). V was cut by 3 bases and J by 0 bases, with 15 bases left in between. CDR1 and CDR2 (germline): SGHDT, YYEEEE. The CDR3 totals 17 residues. CDR3 sequence (DNA): TGTGCCAGCAGCTGGGGCCCAAATCCTGCAACTAATGAAAAACTGTTTTTT. As protein: CASSWGPNPATNEKLFF.

The table lists this clonotype with many counts. DNA for the CDR3: TGTGCCAGCAGCCAAGATCCGCGCAGGGCCCACTCCTACGAGCAGTACTTC. This encodes CASSQDPRRAHSYEQYF. The gene calls are TRBV4-2 and TRBJ2-7; the D gene is possibly TRBD1 (5 bases). V was trimmed by 0 bases and J by 0 bases, leaving 15 bases between them. This CDR3 has 17 amino acids. CDR1 is LGHNA, CDR2 YNFKEQ, per germline.

As for this clonotype: The junction departs from germline at one end; a sequencing error may be responsible. The chain uses TRBV19 and TRBJ1-2, with a tentative D call TRBD1 (6 bases). Germline CDR1 reads LNHDA; CDR2 reads SQIVND (reference sequence). There are 12 residues in the CDR3. CDR3 DNA sequence: TGTGCCAGTAGGGGGGGGCGGTATGGCCACACCTTC. This translates into CASRGGRYGHTF.

This clonotype was found once. The rearrangement joins TRBV7-2 to TRBJ2-7; TRBD2 matches 8 bases. Germline values: CDR1 SGHTA, CDR2 FQGNSA. The CDR3 contains 15 residues. Trimming removed 2 bases from V and 3 bases from J; junction bases left unmatched: 6. This CDR3 is CASSLTGREGYEQYF. The CDR3 region has the DNA TGTGCCAGCAGCTTAACAGGACGGGAGGGCTACGAGCAGTACTTC.

The chain links TRBV20-1 to TRBJ2-3; 12 bases fit TRBD2. The V gene's germline CDR1 is DFQATT and CDR2 SNEGSKA (reference sequence). With 1 base clipped from V and 13 bases from J, the junction kept 9 bases outside the gene matches. This CDR3 has 14 amino acids. The DNA for the CDR3 is TGCAGTGCTAGAGGTACCCTAGCGGGGGGGCGTAAGTATTTT. Its protein is CSARGTLAGGRKYF.

The chain carries TRBV20-1 and TRBJ2-3; no definite D call. The CDR3 runs to 15 residues. V was pared by 0 bases and J by 2 bases, with 12 bases between. The germline V gene encodes CDR1 DFQATT and CDR2 SNEGSKA (reference sequence). The CDR3: CSAREPNSYTDTQYF. The CDR3 bases are TGCAGTGCTAGAGAGCCGAACAGCTACACAGATACGCAGTATTTT.

This clonotype was recorded at least ten times. The chain combines TRBV10-3 with TRBJ2-2, with D perhaps matching TRBD2 (6 bases). Germline loops: CDR1 ENHRY, CDR2 SYGVKD. The ends were cut back, 5 bases at V and 2 bases at J, with 18 bases in the middle. CDR3 length equals 17 residues. CDR3 loop: CAISRYTGLSNTGELFF. The CDR3 DNA reads TGTGCCATCAGTCGTTATACGGGACTTTCCAACACCGGGGAGCTGTTTTTT.

The chain combines TRBV3-1 with TRBJ2-5, with TRBD2 as a possible D gene (7 bases). CDR3 size: 16 residues. V gave up 0 bases and J gave up 0 bases, with 11 bases separating them. Germline CDR1 is LGHDT and CDR2 is YNNKEL (reference sequence). CDR3 bases: TGTGCCAGCAGCCAAGAATGGGGGGGCCACCAAGAGACCCAGTACTTC. As protein: CASSQEWGGHQETQYF.

The chain joins TRBV7-3 to TRBJ1-4; 10 bases fit TRBD1. Germline assignment: CDR1 SGHTA and CDR2 FQGTGA. J gave up 7 bases and V 5 bases, and 4 bases lay outside the gene matches. This CDR3 is built from 14 residues. CDR3 in DNA: TGTGCCAGCAGCCCGACAGGGGGCTTTGAAAAACTGTTTTTT. Translation: CASSPTGGFEKLFF.